The present entry profiles one T cell receptor beta chain with its context. The antigen is not known. Per the germline V gene, CDR1 is DFQATT and CDR2 is SNEGSKA (reference sequence). The V segment lost 1 base and the J segment 5 bases; nucleotides outside the gene matches: 7. This CDR3 has 16 amino acids. This sample is drawn from a study of T-cell memory formation after mild COVID-19. Study-wide findings and caveats: Second-wave clones reaching peak frequency on day 37 lacked confirmed SARS-CoV-2 specificity.

A single record per CDR3 protein comes from TCRdb applying MiXCR to the 5' RACE reads. The sample carries about 410,000 distinct CDR3 sequences, 23% recorded once. The chain links TRBV20-1 to TRBJ2-2; 10 bases line up with TRBD2. The clonotype originates from an adult woman who had mild COVID-19 (a few samples of this study predate the infection). Cell type and time point are not known. The sequenced sample consisted of PBMCs or a T cell subset sorted from them (not recorded which). The CDR3 protein is CSARVKAGGPTGELFF. CDR3 sequence (DNA): TGCAGTGCTAGAGTTAAAGCGGGAGGGCCAACCGGGGAGCTGTTTTTT.